This TCR beta chain emerged from a study of graft-versus-host responses after intestinal transplantation (dated by TCRdb to 2020 to 2023). For the wider study: Multivisceral, liver-intestinal, or isolated intestinal transplants were received by the recipients. To identify alloreactive clones, pre-transplant mixed lymphocyte reaction products were sequenced and then compared with unstimulated pre-transplant donor and recipient T cells. After intestinal transplantation, graft-versus-host and host-versus-graft alloreactive T cell clones in the graft, circulation and bone marrow were tracked using bulk TCR-beta CDR3 sequencing. Rather than going through the commercial service, samples from three later patients were sequenced in-house on an Illumina MiSeq and processed with MiXCR. Of the 20 to 25 intestinal transplant recipients enrolled in the cohort, one of whom was a retransplant, a few patients without pretransplant specimens were excluded. Donor T cell macrochimerism was defined as a peak of at least 4% donor T cells among recipient peripheral blood mononuclear cells. Every recipient was given anti-thymocyte globulin induction, then maintenance tacrolimus and steroids for 3 to 4 years. The investigation overall reported the following: GvH clones turned up in recipient bone marrow, with some appearing earlier in ileal mucosa or blood, a pattern consistent with an intestinal mucosal origin. Early after transplant, peak levels of circulating GvH clones were associated with declines in HvG clones. In the allografts of patients with donor T cell macrochimerism, GvH to HvG T cell clonal ratios were high. The relatively low number and heterogeneity of intestinal transplant patients limited the conclusions.

What this sample's time point label stands for: cells obtained before transplantation from donor or recipient. CD3+CD4+ and CD3+CD8+ populations were FACS-sorted from unstimulated pre-transplant donor and recipient cells taken from spleen or lymph nodes. Turning to this clone: Its binding antigen is unknown. Base qualities are not recorded, but no much larger clone differs from it by a single base.

Preparation of the library involved the immunoSEQ multiplex PCR assay. In most patients, genomic DNA was isolated using the Qiagen DNeasy Blood and Tissue Kit and sent frozen to Adaptive Biotechnologies for TCR sequencing. For most patients, high-throughput TCR-beta CDR3 sequencing of genomic DNA was performed by Adaptive Biotechnologies. Processing in the source paper ran as follows. TCR sequencing data were retrieved from Adaptive's ImmunoSEQ software for 15 to 20 patients, whereas a few other patients were processed with MiXCR and VDJtools. To correct CD4 versus CD8 sorting errors, any sequence found in both subsets at a frequency ratio below 5:1 was removed. CDR3 nucleotide sequences shared by donor and recipient were removed because the origin of these sequences could not be assigned. At least 2-fold expansion over unstimulated cells and a minimum CFSE-low frequency of 0.002% (template counts) or 0.001% (read counts) were required for clones to be classified as alloreactive. A clone was considered mappable if detected in the sequenced pre-transplant spleen, lymph node, or MLR CFSE-low populations of the donor or recipient. Cumulative frequency of alloreactive clones was calculated as a percentage of all sequences weighted by copy number. What TCRdb holds here is the immuneACCESS table cut down to in-frame rearrangements. Part of the clones is not present; checked against another copy, under half of the missing clones reflect an unresolved V gene, and the others are unexplained. The V and J calls and the clone size are those of that table, but D and trimming were determined from the DNA. Recorded for this sample are roughly 120,000 clones; roughly 92% of them occurred a single time. The ten largest clones capture about 0.2% of the sample.

Taken from the germline V gene, the CDR1 and CDR2 loops are SGHRS and YFSETQ. The CDR3 has 15 amino acids, counting the end cysteine and phenylalanine. Here the CDR3 DNA is all that survives: 45 bases in frame from base 1. V sheds 4 bases and J sheds 0 bases, leaving 10 bases between their ends. The sequence derives from a human donor who was the organ donor for an intestinal transplant. The sequencing used unstimulated CD4+ T cells sorted from spleen or lymph node cells, collected before transplant. The rearranged chain carries TRBV5-1 and TRBJ1-4; the D gene cannot be resolved reliably. The DNA sequence is TGCGCCAGCAGCCAAGAGAGCACAACTAATGAAAAACTGTTTTTT. This encodes CASSQESTTNEKLFF.